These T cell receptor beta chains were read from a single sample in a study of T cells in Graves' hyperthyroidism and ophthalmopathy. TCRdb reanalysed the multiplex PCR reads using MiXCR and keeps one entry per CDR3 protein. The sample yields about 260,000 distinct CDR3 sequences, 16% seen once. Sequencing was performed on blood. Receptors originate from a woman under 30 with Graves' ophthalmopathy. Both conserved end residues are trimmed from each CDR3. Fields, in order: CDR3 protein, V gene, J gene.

ASSSVLAGAPADTQY	TRBV6-2/TRBV6-3	TRBJ2-3
ASSGRTDSYEQY	TRBV9	TRBJ2-7
ASSQDIREQF	TRBV3-1	TRBJ2-1
ASSSAGASGNYEQY	TRBV28	TRBJ2-7
ASTPSRGMFLSQH	TRBV19	TRBJ1-5
ASSIGLGGDQPQH	TRBV19	TRBJ1-5
ASSLSGAGAGELF	TRBV11-2	TRBJ2-2
ASSQLGTARSYNSPLH	TRBV4-2	TRBJ1-6
ASSQTGLGETQY	TRBV3-1	TRBJ2-5
ASSLLAVPNTGQLF	TRBV7-2	TRBJ2-2
ASSLLGFYGYT	TRBV5-1	TRBJ1-2
SARNLAEAF	TRBV20-1	TRBJ1-1
ASSYRSTDTQY	TRBV5-5	TRBJ2-3
AWLRGADYGYT	TRBV30	TRBJ1-2
ASSQGVAGEETQY	TRBV4-1	TRBJ2-5
ATSRDQGRETQY	TRBV15	TRBJ2-5
ASSLVLAGGTDTQY	TRBV7-9	TRBJ2-3
ASSVGQDGTDTQY	TRBV9	TRBJ2-3
ASSRDSAPYEQY	TRBV25-1	TRBJ2-7
ASSQDFGTDNEQF	TRBV4-3	TRBJ2-1
ASSETGGNQPQH	TRBV2	TRBJ1-5
AWTRPGTDTQY	TRBV30	TRBJ2-3
AWTLQGNEAF	TRBV30	TRBJ1-1
AWSVRLNTGELF	TRBV30	TRBJ2-2
ASSLGQGANNEQF	TRBV5-6	TRBJ2-1
SARGGSYLETQY	TRBV20-1	TRBJ2-5
ASSLSIDTQY	TRBV28	TRBJ2-3
ASRFPNKRVRHNEQF	TRBV6-2/TRBV6-3	TRBJ2-1
ASSVRGIGDSPLH	TRBV9	TRBJ1-6
ASSIGGGGSPLH	TRBV9	TRBJ1-6
ASSSDREASYNEQF	TRBV5-6	TRBJ2-1
ASSSLGTGPGWQPQH	TRBV28	TRBJ1-5
ATSRDPTREASGAYNEQF	TRBV15	TRBJ2-1
ASSEKGDEQY	TRBV6-1	TRBJ2-7
ASSLMGQETQY	TRBV7-8	TRBJ2-5
ATSTRGVSPLH	TRBV15	TRBJ1-6
ASSLYTSGGPYNEQF	TRBV27	TRBJ2-1
ASSLAHLAGGTDTQY	TRBV7-9	TRBJ2-3
ASSRYNEQF	TRBV11-3	TRBJ2-1
ASRRTLMNTEAF	TRBV6-1	TRBJ1-1
ASSLAIDGNEQF	TRBV7-9	TRBJ2-1
ASRQGAGYNEQF	TRBV28	TRBJ2-1
ASSPTGVALQPQH	TRBV7-9	TRBJ1-5
ASSMYMRAAGEPLH	TRBV19	TRBJ1-6
SVCLIGTSGGFDEQF	TRBV29-1	TRBJ2-1
ASSVDPTTELSGYT	TRBV9	TRBJ1-2
ASSLLTGQISYEQY	TRBV28	TRBJ2-7
SALRGANTGELF	TRBV20-1	TRBJ2-2
SARDPLGGPQH	TRBV20-1	TRBJ1-5
ASSLVRGALGAEEQF	TRBV11-1	TRBJ2-1